This record looks at one T cell receptor (beta chain) sequence and its context. The germline V gene encodes CDR1 MNHEY and CDR2 SMNVEV (reference sequence). The CDR3 totals 13 residues. Trimming cost V 5 bases and J 4 bases; bases outside gene matches: 4. This sample was taken from a study of blood T cell repertoires in COVID-19. Study in general: Researchers got acute and convalescent COVID-19 samples from the United States, Italy and Spain. The cDNA or gDNA used as material had been derived from T cells, B-cell-depleted T cells, or PBMCs.

As originally analysed: Scientists estimated how many nucleated cells there were by amplifying reference gene primers. Profiled with immunoSEQ multiplex PCR; TCRdb holds only in-frame clones, not every one. The V and J calls and clone size were taken over from that table, and D and trimming were inferred from the DNA. Of over 250,000 clones in the sample, 83% are singletons; the top ten hold roughly 9.4%. This TCR was recovered from a woman in her forties or fifties who had recovered from COVID-19. The rearrangement uses TRBV27 and TRBJ1-1, with TRBD1 matching over 7 bases. The sequencing input was peripheral blood. This CDR3 reads CASSKAGGTEAFF. In DNA form, the CDR3 reads TGTGCCAGCAGTAAGGCAGGGGGCACTGAAGCTTTCTTT.